This TCR beta chain is from a study of T cell responses to AZD1222 COVID-19 vaccine. Findings and caveats of the study: Repertoires in all cases were sampled only once the peak T cell response had passed.

V shed 2 bases and J 6 bases; nucleotides not matched to a gene: 11. Germline V gives CDR1 MNHEY, CDR2 SVGEGT. The CDR3 totals 17 residues. Sequencing was performed with immunoSEQ multiplex PCR; in TCRdb, only in-frame clones are kept and a portion is missing. Seen here are 130,000 to 150,000 clones, about nine tenths observed once, and the top ten hold around 1.7%. Comment on this clone: Its antigen is not known.

This sequence originates from an adult who received the AZD1222 COVID-19 vaccine. Here the sequenced sample was peripheral blood, taken 28 days after the second AZD1222 dose. This chain uses TRBV6-2 or TRBV6-3 with TRBJ2-3; 10 bases agree with TRBD1. The CDR3 loop is CASSYEMGQGSGDTQYF. Here the CDR3 DNA reads TGTGCCAGCAGTTACGAAATGGGACAGGGGTCGGGGGATACGCAGTATTTT.